The 5 T cell receptor beta chains below come from one sample, sequenced in a study of technical replicates of blood from a few donors (dated by TCRdb to 2016 to 2017). The method behind the library was the immunoSEQ multiplex PCR assay. Sourced from immuneACCESS, this table was stored by TCRdb with only in-frame sequences that have V and J called. A share of the clones is absent; for the studies checked, an unresolved V gene accounts for under half, and the remainder has no known explanation. Across this sample there are just over 60,000 clones, with 80% to 90% seen only once. The ten largest clones add up to roughly 5.2% of the sample. Sequencing input: PBMCs. These receptors originate from a human donor in good health. Some clones in this sample may be carry-over from other donors' samples.

The rearrangement joins TRBV5-1 to TRBJ1-1; D is ambiguous. Deletions cut 4 bases from V and 6 bases from J, with 10 bases between. The germline gives CDR1 SGHRS, CDR2 YFSETQ. This CDR3 spans 12 amino acids. The CDR3 protein is CASSQSPAEAFF. In DNA, the CDR3 is TGCGCCAGCAGCCAATCACCAGCTGAAGCTTTCTTT.

The chain has TRBV27 and TRBJ1-1, with 7 positions matching TRBD1. Per the germline V gene, CDR1 is MNHEY and CDR2 is SMNVEV (reference sequence). The CDR3 is 15 residues long. The V gene end was trimmed by 9 bases and the J gene end by 3 bases; junction bases not matched to a gene: 13. CDR3 sequence: CASQGTVRGHTEAFF. As DNA, the CDR3 is TGTGCCAGTCAAGGGACAGTAAGGGGACACACTGAAGCTTTCTTT.

The chain couples TRBV7-9 to TRBJ2-7; 7 nucleotides align to TRBD2. Germline V gene sequence: CDR1 SEHNR, CDR2 FQNEAQ (reference sequence). The V segment lost 5 bases and the J segment 7 bases; nucleotides outside the gene matches: 14. The CDR3 sequence is 15 residues long. The CDR3 spells CASSGRNRSGGEQYF. In DNA form, the CDR3 reads TGTGCCAGCAGCGGGCGAAACAGGTCCGGGGGGGAGCAGTACTTC.

This clone was detected only once. The chain carries TRBV5-6 and TRBJ2-7, with TRBD1 matching 12 bases. CDR1 and CDR2 from the germline V gene are SGHDT and YYEEEE. Trimming took 1 base from V and 7 from J; bases not matched to a gene: 9. The CDR3 covers 16 residues. CDR3 sequence (DNA): TGTGCCAGCAGCTTGAGGTGGGGGACAGGGGGCGGGGAGCAGTACTTC. It codes for CASSLRWGTGGGEQYF.

The J gene is TRBJ2-3, the V gene TRBV5-8, with D unclear. The CDR3 is 12 residues long. Trimming cost V 4 bases and J 5 bases, with 8 bases left between them. CDR1 is SGHTS and CDR2 is YDEGEE in the germline V gene. For the CDR3, the DNA is TGTGCCAGCAGCGCCTATGGAGATACGCAGTATTTT. Translated: CASSAYGDTQYF.